This T cell receptor beta chain appears in the sequencing data of a study of radiation and T cells in renal cell carcinoma. Study information: Nephrectomy followed 15 Gy stereotactic body radiation by 4 weeks.

With V trimmed by 10 bases and J by 4 bases, 5 bases remained unmatched. Germline-derived CDR1 and CDR2 are SGHTA and FQGNSA. The CDR3 totals 13 residues. Specified time point: blood 2 weeks post-SBRT. Treatment of the sample: 15 Gy SBRT to primary tumor, nephrectomy 4 weeks later. Radiation-treated patients gave blood at baseline, week 2 and week 4. The patient's renal cell carcinoma had clear cell pathology. Study-wide findings and caveats: From baseline, blood top tumor clonotypes peaked at 2 weeks post-radiation.

Profiled with immunoSEQ multiplex PCR; TCRdb holds only in-frame clones, not every one. The sample lists 70,000 to 90,000 clones; approximately 86% were seen once. About this clone: The antigen remains unidentified.

The receptor's source is a woman aged 50 to 65 with renal cell carcinoma. The genes are TRBV7-2 and TRBJ2-5; TRBD2 aligns across 11 bases. The sequences come from blood, collected from a patient whose treatment included radiotherapy and nephrectomy. DNA for the CDR3: TGTGCCACCGGTAGCGGGGGGGGAGAGACCCAGTACTTC. Translated, it gives CATGSGGGETQYF.